The present T cell receptor beta chain was sequenced within a study of blood T cell repertoires in COVID-19. About the study: Acute and convalescent COVID-19 specimens originated in the United States, Italy and Spain. From T cells, B-cell-depleted T cells, or PBMCs came the material, which was cDNA or gDNA.

CDR3 length: 16 amino acids. Germline CDR1 reads GTSNPN; CDR2 reads SVGIG (reference sequence). V gave up 3 bases and J gave up 6 bases; unmatched junction bases: 14. Per the authors' pipeline: Estimated nucleated cell counts came from reference gene primer amplification. TCRdb's copy holds only in-frame clones and misses some; the assay was immunoSEQ multiplex PCR. V, J and clone size are taken as reported in that table, and D and trimming were inferred from the DNA itself. The data contain 87,000 or so clones, 75% to 90% of them singletons. The sample was peripheral blood. V gene TRBV30 combines with J gene TRBJ2-7, with TRBD1 matching over 10 bases. This clonotype was obtained from a man at least 80 years old with acute or convalescent COVID-19. The CDR3, as DNA: TGTGCCTGGAGCCGACCCCGACAGGGGGCGGTGCGCGAGCAGTACTTC. This translates into CAWSRPRQGAVREQYF.